These T cell receptor beta chains were read from a single sample in a study of cytomegalovirus exposure and HLA in healthy donors. Produced via immunoSEQ multiplex PCR; TCRdb's table is partial and in-frame only. The sample contains about 160,000 clones, 82% of which appear only once. Sequencing input: PBMCs. These receptors all stem from a girl between 10 and 17 years old in good health and CMV-seropositive. Each CDR3 is given with its conserved first and last residue. A D gene is named only where the DNA matches it firmly. A row's size may be missing; if present it is once, few, many or a size class.

>TRBV5-8|.|TRBJ1-2|TRBD1
TGTGCCAGCAGCTTGCGGGTTTTAAGGGGACTGACAGGGTATGGCTACACCTTC
CASSLRVLRGLTGYGYTF
>TRBV5-4|.|TRBJ1-4|TRBD1
TGTGCCAGCAGCTTGAACAGGGGTAATGAAAAACTGTTTTTT
CASSLNRGNEKLFF
>TRBV5-8|.|TRBJ2-7|TRBD2
TGTGCCAGCAGGGGACTAGCGGGGGACTCCTACGAGCAGTACTTC
CASRGLAGDSYEQYF
>TRBV27|.|TRBJ1-2|.
TGTGCCAGCAGTTTTGGGGCAGGGATTGGCTACACCTTC
CASSFGAGIGYTF
>TRBV5-1|.|TRBJ1-1|TRBD1
TGCGCCAGCAGCATTTGGGACAGGAAGAATGAAGCTTTCTTT
CASSIWDRKNEAFF
>TRBV7-6|once|TRBJ2-3|TRBD2
TGTGCCAGCAGCAAGATACGGGGGGGCACAGATACGCAGTATTTT
CASSKIRGGTDTQYF
>TRBV30|once|TRBJ2-7|TRBD1
TGTGCCTGGAGTGCCGGGACAGGGGTAAACGAGCAGTACTTC
CAWSAGTGVNEQYF
>TRBV11-3|.|TRBJ2-1|.
TGTGCCAGCAGCTTAGGAAGGCGGATTTCCTACAATGAGCAGTTCTTC
CASSLGRRISYNEQFF
>TRBV7-2|.|TRBJ1-2|.
TGTGCCAGCAGCTTATCGCAGGCTACTAACTATGGCTACACCTTC
CASSLSQATNYGYTF
>TRBV19|.|TRBJ2-7|.
TGTGCCAGTAGTGCAGGGTACTCCTACGAGCAGTACTTC
CASSAGYSYEQYF
>TRBV25-1|.|TRBJ1-1|.
TGTGCCAGCAGTGAATCTATTCCAGGAGGTCGAGCTGAAGCTTTCTTT
CASSESIPGGRAEAFF
>TRBV25-1|.|TRBJ1-1|.
TGTGCCAGCAGTGGTACAGGGCAGAGGGCTGAAGCTTTCTTT
CASSGTGQRAEAFF
>TRBV29-1|.|TRBJ2-7|TRBD1
TGCAGCGTTGAAAGTACCGGGACAGGGCGCTACGAGCAGTACTTC
CSVESTGTGRYEQYF
>TRBV5-6|.|TRBJ1-1|TRBD1
TGTGCCAGCAGCTTGGACAGGGGGACTGAAGCTTTCTTT
CASSLDRGTEAFF
>TRBV5-6|.|TRBJ1-5|.
TGTGCCAGCAGCTTCCTTCTCGGCAATCAGCCCCAGCATTTT
CASSFLLGNQPQHF
>TRBV10-3|few|TRBJ2-7|.
TGTGCCATCAGCGTACTCTCGGACTTGTCGACCTACGAGCAGTACTTC
CAISVLSDLSTYEQYF
>TRBV14|.|TRBJ1-2|.
TGTGCCAGCAGCCAAGACGGTTCTGTAAATGGCTACACCTTC
CASSQDGSVNGYTF
>TRBV5-6|.|TRBJ2-1|.
TGTGCCAGCAGCTTTCGGGTGGCAGCCACCAATGAGCAGTTCTTC
CASSFRVAATNEQFF
>TRBV27|.|TRBJ1-2|.
TGTGCCAGCAGTTTAAGTGCCGGGGCTAACTATGGCTACACCTTC
CASSLSAGANYGYTF
>TRBV10-1|.|TRBJ1-2|.
TGCGCCAGCAGTGAGTCGAGAAACCCTATTTATGGCTACACCTTC
CASSESRNPIYGYTF
>TRBV28|.|TRBJ2-3|TRBD1
TGTGCCAGCAGTCGAGGACAGGGCACAGATACGCAGTATTTT
CASSRGQGTDTQYF
>TRBV5-5|.|TRBJ2-7|TRBD1
TGTGCCAGCAGTCCCCTTCTAGGGGGCCGCGAGCAGTACTTC
CASSPLLGGREQYF
>TRBV7-9|.|TRBJ1-2|.
TGTGCCAGCAGCTCAAGTATAGCTGGGGAGGGGGATGGCTACACCTTC
CASSSSIAGEGDGYTF
>TRBV7-2|.|TRBJ2-3|TRBD2
TGTGCCAGCAGCTTCCTTCCGGGGGGGTCAGATACGCAGTATTTT
CASSFLPGGSDTQYF
>TRBV7-2|few|TRBJ2-5|TRBD1
TGTGCCAGCAGCTTAGGGGCCGGGGGACAGGGGAAAGAGACCCAGTACTTC
CASSLGAGGQGKETQYF
>TRBV10-3|.|TRBJ2-1|.
TGTGCCATCAGTGAGGGGGAGAGCTCCTACAATGAGCAGTTCTTC
CAISEGESSYNEQFF
>TRBV4-2|.|TRBJ2-7|TRBD2
TGTGCCAGCAGCCAAGATCCATGGACTAGATACTACGAGCAGTACTTC
CASSQDPWTRYYEQYF
>TRBV15|few|TRBJ1-2|.
TGTGCCACCAGCCCTGTCGTCTACTATGGCTACACCTTC
CATSPVVYYGYTF
>TRBV7-2|.|TRBJ2-5|.
TGTGCCAGCAGCTTCCGACAGGCCCTAGAGACCCAGTACTTC
CASSFRQALETQYF
>TRBV19|.|TRBJ2-4|.
TGTGCCAGTAGTATAGTATTGCGGGGAATAAAAAACATTCAGTACTTC
CASSIVLRGIKNIQYF
>TRBV5-1|few|TRBJ1-2|TRBD1
TGCGCCAGCAGTCCGGACAGGGCGAACTATGGCTACACCTTC
CASSPDRANYGYTF
>TRBV28|.|TRBJ2-7|.
TGTGCCAGCAGTTTGGTTGGCTCGAACTCCTACGAGCAGTACTTC
CASSLVGSNSYEQYF
>TRBV29-1|.|TRBJ2-5|.
TGCAGCGTTGGGGGCACAGCTAGGTCCCAGCAGTACTTC
CSVGGTARSQQYF
>TRBV6-5|.|TRBJ1-2|TRBD1
TGTGCCAGCAGTCGAGGGACAGGGGAGTATGGCTACACCTTC
CASSRGTGEYGYTF
>TRBV2|.|TRBJ1-1|TRBD1
TGTGCCAGCATTCGGGACAGGGCGACTGAAGCTTTCTTT
CASIRDRATEAFF
>TRBV5-8|.|TRBJ2-7|TRBD1
TGTGCCAGCAGCGAGCGGGACAGGGGAACCTACGAGCAGTACTTC
CASSERDRGTYEQYF
>TRBV19|.|TRBJ1-5|.
TGTGCCAGTAATTGGGGAGGTAGTCAGCCCCAGCATTTT
CASNWGGSQPQHF
>TRBV4-1|.|TRBJ2-7|.
TGCGCCAGCAGCCACTTCCCGTCCGGGACGGGACTCCCAGAGAGCTCCTACGAGCAGTACTTC
CASSHFPSGTGLPESSYEQYF
>TRBV7-3|once|TRBJ2-7|.
TGTGCCAGCAGCTTAACCGGCAGGGGGGACGAGCAGTACTTC
CASSLTGRGDEQYF
>TRBV29-1|.|TRBJ2-4|.
TGCAGCGTTGAAGATCTTTTCAACATTCAGTACTTC
CSVEDLFNIQYF
>TRBV27|few|TRBJ2-7|TRBD1
TGTGCCAGCAGTTTATCTTCATCGGGACAGGCGCCCTACGAGCAGTACTTC
CASSLSSSGQAPYEQYF
>TRBV6-6|.|TRBJ1-3|.
TGTGCCAGCAGTTCCGGGGGAAACTCTGGAAACACCATATATTTT
CASSSGGNSGNTIYF
>TRBV30|few|TRBJ2-1|.
TGTGCCGTAGGGACTTCCTTCTCCCGTAATGAGCAGTTCTTC
CAVGTSFSRNEQFF
>TRBV4-1|.|TRBJ2-1|TRBD1
TGCGCCAGCAGCCAAGATCCCGGGACAGTAACGGACGTTGAGCAGTTCTTC
CASSQDPGTVTDVEQFF
>TRBV13|.|TRBJ2-5|.
TGTGCCAGCAGCTCGCGACAGCCCCGGGAGACCCAGTACTTC
CASSSRQPRETQYF
>TRBV10-3|.|TRBJ1-1|TRBD1
TGTGCCATCAGTGGACAGGGTTTTGACACTGAAGCTTTCTTT
CAISGQGFDTEAFF
>TRBV6-5|.|TRBJ1-1|.
TGTGCCAGCAGTTACTCGACAGGACGTACTGAAGCTTTCTTT
CASSYSTGRTEAFF
>TRBV28|.|TRBJ2-7|TRBD2
TGTGCCAGCAGTTTCGTTCAGGGAGGGCCCTCCTACGAGCAGTACTTC
CASSFVQGGPSYEQYF
>TRBV9|once|TRBJ2-1|TRBD2
TGTGCCAGCAGCGTAGGGGTGTTGCTAGCGGGGGGGTTAGGTGAGCAGTTCTTC
CASSVGVLLAGGLGEQFF
>TRBV5-6|.|TRBJ1-2|TRBD1
TGTGCCAGCAGCTTCGGACAGGGGGCAGTCTATGGCTACACCTTC
CASSFGQGAVYGYTF
>TRBV13|.|TRBJ1-6|.
TGTGCCAGCAGCTTTCGGGATTCACCCCTCCACTTT
CASSFRDSPLHF
>TRBV14|.|TRBJ2-7|TRBD1
TGTGCCAGCAGCCGAACAGGGGCAAGTACCTACGAGCAGTACTTC
CASSRTGASTYEQYF
>TRBV18|.|TRBJ2-1|TRBD2
TGTGCCAGCTCACCGATTAGCGGGATTGTCCTCTCCGACAATGAGCAGTTCTTC
CASSPISGIVLSDNEQFF